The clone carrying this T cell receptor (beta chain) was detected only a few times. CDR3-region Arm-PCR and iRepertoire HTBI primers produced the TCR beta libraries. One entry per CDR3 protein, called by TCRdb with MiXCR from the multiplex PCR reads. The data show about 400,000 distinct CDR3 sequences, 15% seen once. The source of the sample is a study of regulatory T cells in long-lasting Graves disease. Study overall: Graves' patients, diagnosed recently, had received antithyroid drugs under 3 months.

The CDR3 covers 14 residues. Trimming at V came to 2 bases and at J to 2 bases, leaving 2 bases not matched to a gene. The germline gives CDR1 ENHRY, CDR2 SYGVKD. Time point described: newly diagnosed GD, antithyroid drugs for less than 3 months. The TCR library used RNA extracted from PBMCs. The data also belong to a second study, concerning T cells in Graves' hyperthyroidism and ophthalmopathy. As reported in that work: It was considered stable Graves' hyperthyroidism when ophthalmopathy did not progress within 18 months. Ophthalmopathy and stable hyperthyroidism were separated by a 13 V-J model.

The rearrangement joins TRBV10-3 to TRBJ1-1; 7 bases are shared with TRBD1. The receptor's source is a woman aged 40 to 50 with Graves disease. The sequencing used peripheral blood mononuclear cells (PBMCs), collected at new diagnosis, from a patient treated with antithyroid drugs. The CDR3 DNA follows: TGTGCCATCAGTGAGGGGACAGCAAACACTGAAGCTTTCTTT. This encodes CAISEGTANTEAFF.